The T cell receptor (beta chain) described here comes from a study of cytomegalovirus exposure and HLA in healthy donors. The PCR had 60 Vbeta and 13 Jbeta primers. TCRdb's table, derived via immunoSEQ multiplex PCR, lists solely in-frame clones and lacks some. Counted here are about 150,000 clones, 79% occurring once; the ten biggest clones make up around 7%. J was trimmed by 3 bases and V by 3 bases; bases with no gene match: 7. The CDR3 runs 18 residues. Germline V gene data show CDR1 as SGHNT and CDR2 as YYREEE (reference sequence). Findings and caveats of the study: In a later analysis, HLA-associated beta chains showed higher expansion and lower generation probabilities than comparable chains. A list of about 180 TCR beta chains associated with cytomegalovirus was given.

Concerning this clone: Its antigen is as yet unknown.

The receptor's source is a man aged 40-50 years in good health and CMV-seropositive. Sequenced material: PBMCs. The J gene is TRBJ2-1, the V gene TRBV5-4; the match to TRBD2 covers 15 bases. CDR3: CASSWTSGRAWDYNEQFF. In DNA, the CDR3 is TGTGCCAGCAGCTGGACTAGCGGGAGGGCTTGGGACTACAATGAGCAGTTCTTC.